Each of the 18 T cell receptor beta chains below was sequenced from the same sample in a study of CD8 T cells in ankylosing spondylitis. These receptors' antigens are unknown. TCRdb recomputed calls from the 5' RACE reads with MiXCR, one row per CDR3 protein. This table has about 220,000 distinct CDR3 sequences, 6% to 8.5% appearing once. Points from the study as a whole: Seemingly characteristic of ankylosing spondylitis blood was a TCR beta motif consisting of 7 or 8 highly homologous variants.

Sample: blood, either unsorted or a sorted T cell fraction (not recorded which). All receptors come from a male donor with ankylosing spondylitis.

The chain couples TRBV28 to TRBJ1-1, with a weak D call TRBD1 (5 bases). The germline CDR1 and CDR2 sequences are MDHEN and SYDVKM. CDR3 length equals 15 residues. The V end lost 3 bases, the J end lost 0 bases, and 11 bases lay between the germline ends. In DNA, the CDR3 is TGTGCCAGCAGTTTTCGGGCGGGACTGAACACTGAAGCTTTCTTT. It specifies CASSFRAGLNTEAFF.

This clonotype was detected a few times. The gene calls are TRBV20-1 and TRBJ2-3; TRBD2 matches 12 bases. CDR1 is DFQATT, CDR2 SNEGSKA, per germline (reference sequence). This CDR3 comprises 15 residues. V was clipped by 3 bases and J by 4 bases; unmatched bases: 5. The chain's CDR3 is CSARSSGGAPDTQYF. DNA of the CDR3: TGCAGTGCTAGGTCTAGCGGGGGGGCGCCAGATACGCAGTATTTT.

The J gene is TRBJ1-5, the V gene TRBV10-3; unclear D gene. The CDR3 is made up of 15 amino acids. V lost 3 bases and J lost 0, with 9 bases in between. Germline lookup yields CDR1 ENHRY and CDR2 SYGVKD. CDR3 sequence (DNA): TGTGCCATCAGTGACGGAACCTATAGCAATCAGCCCCAGCATTTT. It yields the protein CAISDGTYSNQPQHF.

About this clonotype: Germline is not matched at one junction end, which may reflect a read error. This sequence joins TRBV14 and TRBJ1-1; D unresolved. The CDR3 length is 13 residues. Looked up from germline, CDR1 is SGHDN and CDR2 is FVKESK. CDR3 coding DNA: TGTGCCAGCAGCCAGGGTTGGAACACTGAAACTTTCTTT. Amino acid sequence: CASSQGWNTETFF.

Ten or more counts support this clonotype. The chain has TRBV28 and TRBJ2-2; TRBD1 aligns across 12 bases. V shed 7 bases and J 4 bases; nucleotides not matched to a gene: 4. The CDR3 loop spans 15 amino acids. Germline V lookup: CDR1 MDHEN, CDR2 SYDVKM. CDR3 bases: TGTGCCAGCAAGGGACAGGGGGCGGGCACCGGGGAGCTGTTTTTT. It translates to CASKGQGAGTGELFF.

On this clonotype: A much larger clone lies one base from this, so it may be a read error. The chain recombines TRBV12-3 or TRBV12-4 with TRBJ1-5; a weak D match, TRBD1 (5 bases). The CDR3 has 13 amino acids. V lost 9 bases and J 4 bases, leaving 13 bases between the germline ends. The CDR3 DNA reads as TGTGCCAGAAGTCCAGCAGGGAATCAGCCCCAGCATTTT. This gives the protein CARSPAGNQPQHF.

There are many counts of this clonotype. This chain links TRBV7-2 with TRBJ2-7, with TRBD2 matching over 7 bases. The junction had 8 bases not matched to a gene; V was cut back by 2 bases and J by 1 base. This CDR3 contains 16 residues. Germline CDR1 SGHTA, CDR2 FQGNSA. The chain's CDR3 is CASSLRGGGSSYEQYF. The CDR3 DNA follows: TGTGCCAGCAGCTTACGCGGTGGCGGGAGTTCCTACGAGCAGTACTTC.

Only a few counts were recorded for this clonotype. DNA of the CDR3: TGTGCCAGTAGCGCTAGCGGGAGGACTTACGAGCAGTACTTC. Its translation is CASSASGRTYEQYF. The chain joins TRBV19 to TRBJ2-7; 11 bases are shared with TRBD2. J gave up 4 bases and V 6 bases, and 5 bases lay outside the gene matches. This CDR3 is 14 amino acids long. Germline V gene data show CDR1 as LNHDA and CDR2 as SQIVND (reference sequence).

This clonotype occurred many times. The chain uses TRBV5-1 and TRBJ1-2, with 8 bases that match TRBD1. This CDR3 is built from 12 residues. CDR1 and CDR2 (germline): SGHRS, YFSETQ. J gave up 8 bases and V 5 bases, and 5 bases lay outside the gene matches. CDR3 sequence (DNA): TGCGCCAGCAGTCAGGGGGCTCAGGGCTACACCTTC. This codes for CASSQGAQGYTF.

This clonotype was counted ten times or more. A junction boundary mismatches the germline segment, possibly from a read error. The chain carries TRBV27 and TRBJ2-7, with D possibly matching TRBD2 (5 bases). The CDR3 is made up of 11 amino acids. Germline CDR1 is MNHEY and CDR2 is SMNVEV (reference sequence). The CDR3 protein is CSAGRFDEQYF. The CDR3 DNA is TGCTCTGCGGGTCGCTTCGACGAGCAGTACTTC.

This clonotype was recorded many times. The V and J genes are TRBV6-1 and TRBJ1-5; TRBD1 is a possible D gene (6 bases). Trimming shortened V by 6 bases and J by 5 bases, and 14 bases separated the two germline ends. Germline assignment: CDR1 MNHNS and CDR2 SASEGT. There are 14 residues in the CDR3. CDR3 sequence reads: CASSPDRFDQPQHF. The DNA for the CDR3 is TGTGCCAGCAGCCCTGACAGGTTCGATCAGCCCCAGCATTTT.

This chain joins TRBV29-1 and TRBJ1-1; possibly TRBD1 for D (5 bases). The CDR3 extends over 16 amino acids. V was shortened by 1 base and J by 4 bases, with 19 bases between the two germline ends. Looked up from germline, CDR1 is SQVTM and CDR2 is ANQGSEA. This CDR3 reads CSVEGGNVGMGTEAFF. For the CDR3, the DNA is TGCAGCGTTGAAGGGGGGAACGTGGGGATGGGCACTGAAGCTTTCTTT.

This clonotype was picked up many times. The V call is TRBV11-2, the J call TRBJ2-1; TRBD1 matches at 8 bases. V shed 0 bases, J shed 9 bases, and the junction held 10 bases outside the gene matches. The germline V gene has CDR1 SGHAT and CDR2 FQNNGV. CDR3 length: 16 amino acids. The CDR3 nucleotides read TGTGCCAGCAGCTTAGATCCGACAGGGGCACGGGTTGAGCAGTTCTTC. It codes for CASSLDPTGARVEQFF.

This clonotype was detected many times. The chain joins TRBV20-1 to TRBJ1-1; a weak D match, TRBD1 (5 bases). With 5 bases removed from V and 1 base from J, the gap between germline ends came to 17 bases. The CDR3 is 15 amino acids. CDR1 is DFQATT and CDR2 is SNEGSKA in the germline V gene (reference sequence). CDR3 DNA sequence: TGCAGTGCTTGGGGAACAGAGACAGAGAACACTGAAGCTTTCTTT. Protein: CSAWGTETENTEAFF.

This clonotype was seen at least ten times. The CDR3: CASSAGTGIHTGELFF. The CDR3 DNA follows: TGTGCCAGCAGCGCCGGGACAGGGATTCACACCGGGGAGCTGTTTTTT. The chain couples TRBV7-2 to TRBJ2-2; 9 nucleotides agree with TRBD1. The CDR3 consists of 16 residues. Germline assignment: CDR1 SGHTA and CDR2 FQGNSA. V shed 5 bases and J 3 bases; nucleotides not matched to a gene: 7.

This clonotype has a count of ten or more. V is TRBV28 and J is TRBJ1-1; 7 bases are a match to TRBD1. The CDR3 length is 14 residues. Germline V gives CDR1 MDHEN, CDR2 SYDVKM. Unmatched junction bases numbered 8, after V lost 5 bases and J lost 5 bases. The CDR3 DNA reads as TGTGCCAGCAGTCAAATCAGGGGGAAGACTGAAGCTTTCTTT. Protein product: CASSQIRGKTEAFF.

At least ten counts were recorded for this clonotype. V usage is TRBV7-8 and J usage is TRBJ2-7, with unresolved D. The ends were cut back, 6 bases at V and 4 bases at J, with 10 bases in the middle. The CDR3 spans 12 residues. Germline lookup yields CDR1 SGHVS and CDR2 FQNEAQ. CDR3 sequence (DNA): TGTGCCAGCAGTTTCCGCCTTTACGAGCAGTACTTC. Protein product: CASSFRLYEQYF.

The chain uses TRBV11-3 and TRBJ2-7; D is ambiguous. The CDR3 is made up of 15 amino acids. In germline, CDR1 is SGHNT, CDR2 YENEEA. V lost 5 bases and J 5 bases, leaving 19 bases between the germline ends. The CDR3 is CASSPGLPFSNEQYF. CDR3 sequence (DNA): TGTGCCAGCAGCCCCGGGCTCCCTTTCAGCAACGAGCAGTACTTC. Full variable domain (outside the CDR3, taken from reference TRBV11-3 and TRBJ2-7): EAGVVQSPRYKIIEKKQPVAFWCNPISGHNTLYWYLQNLGQGPELLIRYENEEAVDDSQLPKDRFSAERLKGVDSTLKIQPAELGDSAVYLCASSPGLPFSNEQYFGPGTRLTVT.